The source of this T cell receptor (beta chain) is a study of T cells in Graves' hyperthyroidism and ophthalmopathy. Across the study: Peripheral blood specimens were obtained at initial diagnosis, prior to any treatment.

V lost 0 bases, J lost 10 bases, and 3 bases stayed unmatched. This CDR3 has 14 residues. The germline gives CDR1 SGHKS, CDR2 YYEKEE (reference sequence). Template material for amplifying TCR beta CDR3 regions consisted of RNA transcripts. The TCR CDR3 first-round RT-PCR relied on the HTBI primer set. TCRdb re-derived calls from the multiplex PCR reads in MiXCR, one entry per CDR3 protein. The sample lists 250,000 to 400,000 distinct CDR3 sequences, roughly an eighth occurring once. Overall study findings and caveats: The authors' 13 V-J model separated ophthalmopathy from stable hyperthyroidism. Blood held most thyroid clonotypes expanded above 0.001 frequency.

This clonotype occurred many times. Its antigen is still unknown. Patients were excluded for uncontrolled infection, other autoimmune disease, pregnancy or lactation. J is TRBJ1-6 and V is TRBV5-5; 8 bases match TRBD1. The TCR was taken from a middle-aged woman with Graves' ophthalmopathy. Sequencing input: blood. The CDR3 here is CASSLVRGQSPLHF. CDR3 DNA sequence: TGTGCCAGCAGCTTGGTCAGGGGGCAATCACCCCTCCACTTT.